This T cell receptor (beta chain) was identified during a study of T cell repertoires in cytomegalovirus infection. Turning to the study itself: Both CMV infection and a matching HLA type were indicated by public TCR beta signatures. Findings of the study overall: Public TCR beta family frequency separated CMV-and-HLA carriers, including in an independent cohort. The response measured ex vivo was dominated by TCR beta clonotypes (HLA-C-restricted and CMV-specific).

TCRdb processed the reads anew with MiXCR; each CDR3 protein has one entry. The sample comprises hundreds of thousands of distinct CDR3 sequences, about 11% of which are singletons, and about 9.4% rests with the top ten. About this clonotype: Its antigen is currently unknown.

Trimming removed 0 bases from V and 5 bases from J, with 10 bases in between. Germline V gives CDR1 LGHDT, CDR2 YNNKEL (reference sequence). This CDR3 is built from 14 residues. The TCR originated in a human donor in good health (CMV status not recorded). Some clones in this sample may be carry-over from other donors' samples. The genes are TRBV3-1 and TRBJ1-1; a weak D match, TRBD1 (5 bases). Sequenced: PBMCs. The CDR3 spells CASSQDSGGTEAFF. The DNA for the CDR3 is TGTGCCAGCAGCCAAGATTCGGGGGGAACTGAAGCTTTCTTT.